This TCR beta chain was profiled in a study of blood T cell repertoires in COVID-19. Sequenced by immunoSEQ multiplex PCR; TCRdb stores in-frame clones only, minus some. The sample has 97,000 or so clones; 75% to 95% are singletons. Germline CDR1 reads SGHNT; CDR2 reads YYREEE (reference sequence). With V trimmed by 2 bases and J by 0 bases, 10 bases remained unmatched. This CDR3 has 17 amino acids. The sequenced sample was peripheral blood. This chain joins TRBV5-4 and TRBJ1-1, with TRBD1 matching 7 bases. This receptor was identified in a man aged 18 to 30 with acute or convalescent COVID-19. Here the CDR3 DNA reads TGTGCCAGCAGCTTCCCGACAGGGACCGCCTTGAACACTGAAGCTTTCTTT. Protein product: CASSFPTGTALNTEAFF.